Described below is a single TCR beta chain sequence and its context. Produced via immunoSEQ multiplex PCR; TCRdb's table is partial and in-frame only. This sample has approximately 250,000 clones; approximately 89% occur once, and the top ten carry approximately 2.3%. This entry belongs to a study of blood T cell repertoires in COVID-19. As for the study in general: The samples span acute and convalescent COVID-19 from the United States, Italy and Spain.

Per germline, CDR1 SGHTA and CDR2 FQGNSA. CDR3 length equals 17 residues. Trimming pared 0 bases from V and 0 bases from J, leaving 14 bases between. The clonotype was recovered from a woman aged 40 to 50 with acute COVID-19. This chain connects TRBV7-2 to TRBJ1-2; possibly TRBD1 for D (5 bases). The specimen sequenced was PBMCs or T cells enriched from blood (not recorded which). This CDR3 reads CASSLAAGGTSNYGYTF. CDR3 nucleotides: TGTGCCAGCAGCTTAGCAGCGGGGGGGACGTCTAACTATGGCTACACCTTC.